The T cell receptor (beta chain) described here comes from a study of blood T cell repertoires in COVID-19. About the research overall: COVID-19 samples, acute and convalescent, were from the United States, Italy and Spain. Sources were T cells, B-cell-depleted T cells, or PBMCs; the material itself was cDNA or gDNA.

The CDR3 totals 13 residues. Trimming cost V 3 bases and J 5 bases; bases outside gene matches: 5. Germline CDR1 reads SGHNT; CDR2 reads YYREEE (reference sequence). Original processing notes: Reference gene primer amplification gave nucleated cell count estimates. The repertoire was sequenced with immunoSEQ multiplex PCR; TCRdb's copy has only in-frame clones and lacks some. Clone size and V and J calls were adopted from that table, with D and trimming inferred from the DNA. The sample holds 60,000 to 80,000 clones, more than 85% seen once. The material sequenced was peripheral blood. This chain joins TRBV5-4 and TRBJ2-7, with TRBD1 identical over 7 bases. This clonotype originated in a man between 65 and 85 years old with acute or convalescent COVID-19. The CDR3 DNA reads as TGTGCCAGCAGCTCAGGGGGTTGGGACGAGCAGTACTTC. Amino acids: CASSSGGWDEQYF.